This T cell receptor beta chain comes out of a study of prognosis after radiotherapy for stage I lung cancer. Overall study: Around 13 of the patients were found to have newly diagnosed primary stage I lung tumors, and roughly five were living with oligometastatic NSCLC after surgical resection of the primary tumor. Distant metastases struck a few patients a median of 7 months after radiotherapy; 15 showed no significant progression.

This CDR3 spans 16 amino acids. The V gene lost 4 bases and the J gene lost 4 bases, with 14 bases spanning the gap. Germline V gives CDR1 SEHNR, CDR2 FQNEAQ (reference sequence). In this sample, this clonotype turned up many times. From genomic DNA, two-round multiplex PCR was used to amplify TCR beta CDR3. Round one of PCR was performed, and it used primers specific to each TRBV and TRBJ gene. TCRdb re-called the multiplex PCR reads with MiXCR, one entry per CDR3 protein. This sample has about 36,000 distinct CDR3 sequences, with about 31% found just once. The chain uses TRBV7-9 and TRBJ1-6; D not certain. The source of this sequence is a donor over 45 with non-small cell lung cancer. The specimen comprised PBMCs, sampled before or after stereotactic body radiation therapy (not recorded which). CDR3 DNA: TGTGCCAGCAGCTCCCCTGGTGCGGGGTATAATTCACCCCTCCACTTT. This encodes CASSSPGAGYNSPLHF.